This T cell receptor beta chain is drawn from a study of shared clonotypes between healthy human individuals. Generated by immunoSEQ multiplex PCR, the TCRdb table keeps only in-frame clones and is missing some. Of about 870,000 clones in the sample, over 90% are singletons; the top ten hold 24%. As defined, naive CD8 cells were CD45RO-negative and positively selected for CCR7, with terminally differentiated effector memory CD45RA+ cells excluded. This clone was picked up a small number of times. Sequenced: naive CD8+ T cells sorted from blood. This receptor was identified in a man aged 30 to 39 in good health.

The CDR3: CASKEAQEQYF. The CDR3 DNA follows: TGTGCCAGCAAGGAAGCGCAAGAGCAGTACTTC. The chain links TRBV28 to TRBJ2-7; D unclear. This CDR3 comprises 11 residues. The V and J ends lost 7 bases and 7 bases respectively, with 11 bases between them. The germline V gene has CDR1 MDHEN and CDR2 SYDVKM.